The TCR beta chain under discussion was sequenced for a study of T cells in localized non-small cell lung cancer. Measured with immunoSEQ multiplex PCR; TCRdb has only the in-frame clones, and not every one. Of over 50,000 clones in the sample, roughly 90% were seen once. This CDR3 contains 13 residues. Trimming cost V 4 bases and J 4 bases, with 10 bases left between them. Germline-derived CDR1 and CDR2 are ENHRY and SYGVKD. A remark on this clone: Its antigen is unidentified.

Study-wide findings and caveats: Tumor trailed uninvolved adjacent lung in T cell clonality, which peaked there.

The chain links TRBV10-3 to TRBJ1-2, with TRBD1 as a possible D gene (6 bases). The TCR sequence derives from a woman aged 40 to 75 with stage I lung adenocarcinoma. The specimen comprised peripheral blood, sampled before any cancer treatment. The CDR3 reads CAISVLDSYGYTF. CDR3 DNA: TGTGCCATCAGTGTGCTGGACAGCTATGGCTACACCTTC.